This is a list of T cell receptor beta chains from one sample in a study of response to subunit inactivated influenza vaccine. MiXCR was run by TCRdb on the RT-PCR reads, yielding one entry per CDR3 protein. Seen here are 800,000 or so distinct CDR3 sequences, roughly 20% observed once, and the top ten hold roughly 10%. Sample: PBMCs from blood, taken roughly 5 days after vaccination. These receptors were obtained from a middle-aged man who received an inactivated influenza vaccine. Both conserved end residues are part of each CDR3. D genes are given only for firm matches. Clone size is shown for a subset of rows, as once, few, many or a class of expanded clone.

TRBV6-2/TRBV6-3,TRBJ1-1,few,NA,TGTGCCAGCAAAGCTTGGGGGGGCAGGAACACTGAAGCTTTCTTT,CASKAWGGRNTEAFF
TRBV3-1,TRBJ1-2,few,NA,TGTGCCAGCAGCCAAGTCCAGCAATATTATGGCTACACCTTC,CASSQVQQYYGYTF
TRBV6-2/TRBV6-3,TRBJ1-5,NA,TRBD1,TGTGCCAGCAGTTACGAGACAGGGTGGCGGCAGCCCCAGCATTTT,CASSYETGWRQPQHF
TRBV5-1,TRBJ2-5,NA,NA,TGCGCCAGCAGCACCGCCGGGGACCAAGAGACCCAGTACTTC,CASSTAGDQETQYF
TRBV6-2/TRBV6-3,TRBJ2-7,NA,NA,TGTGCCAGCAGTTACCCCAACAAGGGCTACGAGCAGTACTTC,CASSYPNKGYEQYF
TRBV2,TRBJ2-3,NA,NA,TGTGCCAGCAGAGGGAAGTGGAACACAGATACGCAGTATTTT,CASRGKWNTDTQYF
TRBV15,TRBJ2-1,NA,NA,TGTGCCACCAGTCCTCAGCCCGGGGGAGTCTCCTACAATGAGCAGTTCTTC,CATSPQPGGVSYNEQFF
TRBV10-3,TRBJ2-4,NA,NA,TGTGCCATCAGTGAACGCGGCAGGGGAGAAAACATTCAGTACTTC,CAISERGRGENIQYF
TRBV10-3,TRBJ2-3,NA,TRBD1,TGTGCCATCAGTGAGGGGGACAGATACACAGATACGCAGTATTTT,CAISEGDRYTDTQYF
TRBV24-1,TRBJ2-7,NA,NA,TGTGCCACCAGTGATGGCCGTAAAGACTACGAGCAGTACTTC,CATSDGRKDYEQYF
TRBV10-3,TRBJ2-1,few,NA,TGTGCCATCAGAGAGGGACGGACCAATGAGCAGTTCTTC,CAIREGRTNEQFF
TRBV3-1,TRBJ2-2,NA,NA,TGTGCCAGCAGCCAACCCGGGGGTGACGGGGAGCTGTTTTTT,CASSQPGGDGELFF